Shown below are 21 T cell receptor beta chains from a single sample sequenced in a study of blood T cell repertoires in COVID-19. Clones were read by immunoSEQ multiplex PCR, and TCRdb kept only the in-frame ones, dropping some. In the table there are around 95,000 clones, approximately 90% of which are singletons. Sequencing was done on a sample of peripheral blood. These receptors originate from a man aged 50-60 years with active COVID-19.

The chain carries TRBV5-5 and TRBJ2-5; 8 nucleotides match TRBD1. V dropped 0 bases and J dropped 4; count of bases not matched to a gene: 2. The germline V gene encodes CDR1 SGHKS and CDR2 YYEKEE (reference sequence). CDR3 length: 14 residues. The CDR3 DNA follows: TGTGCCAGCAGCTTGGTACAGGGGGGAGAGACCCAGTACTTC. It is translated as CASSLVQGGETQYF.

The V call is TRBV24-1, the J call TRBJ1-2; D perhaps matches TRBD1 (5 bases). The CDR3 covers 14 residues. Germline V gives CDR1 KGHDR, CDR2 SFDVKD. The germline V and J ends were trimmed by 2 bases and 4 bases, with 10 bases remaining between them. The DNA for the CDR3 is TGTGCCACCAGTGATTCGACAGTTTCCTATGGCTACACCTTC. Amino acid sequence: CATSDSTVSYGYTF.

The rearrangement links TRBV29-1 to TRBJ2-1; 8 bases line up with TRBD1. CDR3 length equals 11 residues. CDR1 and CDR2 from the germline V gene are SQVTM and ANQGSEA. V shed 4 bases, J shed 7 bases, and the junction held 0 bases outside the gene matches. The CDR3, as DNA: TGCAGCGTTGGACAGGGGAATGAGCAGTTCTTC. The encoded protein is CSVGQGNEQFF.

This chain joins TRBV11-2 and TRBJ2-5; 8 nucleotides match TRBD1. Germline values: CDR1 SGHAT, CDR2 FQNNGV. With V trimmed by 4 bases and J by 5 bases, 6 bases remained unmatched. This CDR3 has 14 residues. CDR3: CASSWTGLRETQYF. The CDR3 DNA sequence: TGTGCCAGCAGCTGGACAGGGCTTAGGGAGACCCAGTACTTC.

This rearrangement joins TRBV7-8 to TRBJ1-2; D call uncertain. Germline V gives CDR1 SGHVS, CDR2 FQNEAQ. V lost 1 base to trimming and J lost 9 bases, with 15 bases between them. This CDR3 is built from 14 residues. In nucleotides, the CDR3 is TGTGCCAGCAGCTTAGATAGTACTGCCAATCGCTACACCTTC. It yields the protein CASSLDSTANRYTF.

The chain links TRBV6-2 or TRBV6-3 to TRBJ1-5; a weak D match, TRBD1 (5 bases). The CDR3 extends over 20 amino acids. CDR1 is MNHEY and CDR2 is SVGEGT in the germline V gene. Trimming removed 2 bases at V and 2 bases at J, with 25 bases between. The CDR3 protein is CASSYTETWARGTGNQPQHF. The CDR3, as DNA: TGTGCCAGCAGTTACACAGAAACATGGGCCCGGGGGACGGGCAATCAGCCCCAGCATTTT.

This clone occurred once. The chain has TRBV4-1 and TRBJ1-3; D unclear. Trimming shortened V by 0 bases and J by 0 bases, and 9 bases separated the two germline ends. CDR1 is MGHRA, CDR2 YSYEKL, per germline. The CDR3 is 16 residues long. The CDR3 reads CASSQEESFSGNTIYF. The CDR3 DNA follows: TGCGCCAGCAGCCAAGAAGAGTCCTTCTCTGGAAACACCATATATTTT.

This rearrangement joins TRBV7-6 to TRBJ2-3; 8 bases agree with TRBD2. CDR3 length: 15 amino acids. Losses at the gene ends were 0 bases for V and 5 bases for J; bases not matched to a gene: 4. CDR1 and CDR2 from the germline V gene are SGHVS and FNYEAQ. This CDR3 is CASSLAGTSIDTQYF. The CDR3 nucleotides are TGTGCCAGCAGCTTAGCCGGGACTAGTATAGATACGCAGTATTTT.

This chain connects TRBV5-4 to TRBJ1-3, with 9 bases aligning to TRBD1. CDR3 size: 15 residues. The V and J ends lost 2 bases and 2 bases, in that order; junction bases with no gene match: 2. The V gene's germline CDR1 is SGHNT and CDR2 YYREEE (reference sequence). CDR3 region: CASSLGDRAGNTIYF. CDR3 bases: TGTGCCAGCAGCTTAGGGGACAGGGCTGGAAACACCATATATTTT.

The chain recombines TRBV5-1 with TRBJ1-2, with D unclear. The V gene's germline CDR1 is SGHRS and CDR2 YFSETQ. Trimming shortened V by 0 bases and J by 3 bases, and 6 bases separated the two germline ends. The CDR3 covers 13 residues. The CDR3 loop is CASSLGQDYGYTF. DNA of the CDR3: TGCGCCAGCAGCTTGGGGCAGGACTATGGCTACACCTTC.

The rearrangement links TRBV30 to TRBJ1-5, with 7 bases that match TRBD1. This CDR3 has 14 residues. Germline CDR1 and CDR2: GTSNPN and SVGIG (reference sequence). The V and J ends lost 1 base and 2 bases, in that order; junction bases with no gene match: 2. CDR3 bases: TGTGCCTGGAGTGGACAGGGCCGCAATCAGCCCCAGCATTTT. This encodes CAWSGQGRNQPQHF.

The rearrangement uses TRBV25-1 and TRBJ2-7, with TRBD2 as a possible D gene (6 bases). V lost 3 bases and J lost 7, with 16 bases in between. Germline V CDR1 and CDR2: MGHDK, SYGVNS. CDR3 size: 14 residues. This CDR3 reads CASSDSGTLGEQYV. The DNA for the CDR3 is TGTGCCAGCAGTGATTCCGGGACTCTTGGGGAGCAGTACGTC.

The V call is TRBV21-1, the J call TRBJ2-7; the table's TRBD2 call for D was not verified on the DNA. TRBV21-1 is a documented pseudogene. The CDR3 loop spans 17 amino acids. Written as DNA, the CDR3 is TGTGCCAGCAGCCACCGGTTTTTGCGGGAGGGCCCGGACGAGCAGTACGTC. This sequence encodes CASSHRFLREGPDEQYV.

This sequence joins TRBV7-2 and TRBJ1-4, with D possibly being TRBD1 (5 bases). V lost 5 bases and J lost 0, with 13 bases in between. CDR3 length: 16 residues. Germline V lookup: CDR1 SGHTA, CDR2 FQGNSA. Here the CDR3 DNA reads TGTGCCAGCAGCCGCGCCGGGGGAGCAACTAATGAAAAACTGTTTTTT. The encoded protein is CASSRAGGATNEKLFF.

The chain is built from TRBV10-1 and TRBJ2-3; a weak D match, TRBD2 (6 bases). The CDR3 sequence is 12 residues long. Germline loops: CDR1 WNHNN, CDR2 SYGVQD (reference sequence). The CDR3 reads CVGGPLTDTQYF. The CDR3 DNA sequence: TGCGTCGGAGGGCCCCTCACAGATACGCAGTATTTT.

The V gene is TRBV7-8, the J gene TRBJ2-7, with 9 bases fitting TRBD2. V gave up 5 bases and J gave up 3 bases; unmatched junction bases: 5. The CDR3 runs to 14 residues. The V gene's germline CDR1 is SGHVS and CDR2 FQNEAQ. CDR3 residues: CASSPTSGNYEQYV. CDR3 bases: TGTGCCAGCAGCCCGACTAGCGGCAACTACGAGCAGTACGTC.

The chain employs TRBV5-4 and TRBJ2-4, with D maybe TRBD2 (5 bases). V gave up 1 base and J gave up 5 bases, with 7 bases separating them. The CDR3 has 13 residues. Germline V gene lookup returns CDR1 SGHNT and CDR2 YYREEE (reference sequence). The CDR3: CASSLSGENIQYF. The CDR3 DNA reads as TGTGCCAGCAGCTTGTCCGGGGAAAACATTCAGTACTTC.

J is TRBJ1-6 and V is TRBV4-2; 9 nucleotides align to TRBD1. The CDR3 has 14 residues. The V gene's germline CDR1 is LGHNA and CDR2 YNFKEQ. The V gene end was trimmed by 5 bases and the J gene end by 8 bases; junction bases not matched to a gene: 4. CDR3 coding DNA: TGTGCCAGCAGCGAGGGACAGGGTGATTCACCCCTCCACTTT. Translated: CASSEGQGDSPLHF.

This sequence joins TRBV29-1 and TRBJ1-1; unclear D gene. The CDR3 is 13 residues long. V was cut by 3 bases and J by 1 base, with 9 bases left in between. Germline V gene lookup returns CDR1 SQVTM and CDR2 ANQGSEA. CDR3 region: CSVELQANTEAFF. CDR3 sequence (DNA): TGCAGCGTTGAGCTTCAGGCGAACACTGAAGCTTTCTTT.

The V and J genes are TRBV6-2 or TRBV6-3 and TRBJ2-7, with 11 bases matching TRBD2. The trim removed 3 bases at V and 6 bases at J, leaving 4 bases unmatched. Germline V gene lookup returns CDR1 MNHEY and CDR2 SVGEGT. CDR3 length: 14 amino acids. CDR3 nucleotides: TGTGCCAGCAGTTATACTAGCGGGAGATTCGAGCAGTACGTC. Translated, it gives CASSYTSGRFEQYV.

V and J are TRBV12-3 or TRBV12-4 and TRBJ2-1; no definite D call. This CDR3 is 11 amino acids long. Trimming pared 5 bases from V and 10 bases from J, leaving 9 bases between. The CDR3 DNA is TGTGCCAGCAGTAGACGACTGGAGCAGTTCTTC. Its translation is CASSRRLEQFF.